The 16 T cell receptor beta chains below come from one sample, sequenced in a study of blood T cell repertoires in COVID-19. Sequencing used immunoSEQ multiplex PCR; TCRdb keeps in-frame clones, though not all of them. Of tens of thousands of clones listed, 80% are singletons. The sequenced sample was peripheral blood. The receptor source for this set is a woman in her 70s with acute or convalescent COVID-19.

The J gene is TRBJ2-6, the V gene TRBV7-9, with a weak D call TRBD1 (7 bases). Trimming removed 5 bases at V and 0 bases at J, with 20 bases between. Germline loops: CDR1 SEHNR, CDR2 FQNEAQ (reference sequence). The CDR3 is 19 residues long. The DNA for the CDR3 is TGTGCCAGCAGCCCCAGGGTGGGGCAGGGGGGCTCTGGGGCCAACGTCCTGACTTTC. Its protein is CASSPRVGQGGSGANVLTF.

The chain couples TRBV7-2 to TRBJ2-7, with 7 bases that match TRBD1. Trimming at V came to 1 base and at J to 6 bases, leaving 12 bases not matched to a gene. The germline V gene encodes CDR1 SGHTA and CDR2 FQGNSA. The length of the CDR3 is 16 residues. The CDR3 loop is CASSLGPTGPTLEQYF. The CDR3 nucleotides are TGTGCCAGCAGCTTAGGCCCGACAGGGCCTACCCTCGAGCAGTACTTC.

This chain uses TRBV19 with TRBJ1-5; possible D gene TRBD1, 5 bases. CDR1 and CDR2 from the germline V gene are LNHDA and SQIVND (reference sequence). V lost 1 base and J lost 2, with 12 bases in between. The CDR3 loop spans 16 amino acids. This CDR3 is CASSIGGGAGNQPQHF. The CDR3, as DNA: TGTGCCAGTAGTATAGGGGGCGGGGCGGGCAATCAGCCCCAGCATTTT.

For this clone: The sample has other DNA sequences that encode this CDR3 too. The chain joins TRBV6-2 or TRBV6-3 to TRBJ1-5; a possible D gene is TRBD1 (6 bases). The V end lost 2 bases, the J end lost 0 bases, and 8 bases lay between the germline ends. Germline CDR1 is MNHEY and CDR2 is SVGEGT. The CDR3 runs 15 residues. The CDR3 DNA reads as TGTGCCAGCAGTTACAGACAGGATAGCAATCAGCCCCAGCATTTT. Amino acids: CASSYRQDSNQPQHF.

This clone was observed a single time. The V call is TRBV29-1, the J call TRBJ1-1; 8 positions agree with TRBD1. With V trimmed by 6 bases and J by 4 bases, 10 bases remained unmatched. CDR3 length equals 14 residues. The V gene's germline CDR1 is SQVTM and CDR2 ANQGSEA. The CDR3 nucleotides are TGCAGCGTCTCGGACAGGGAGCGATTCACTGAAGCTTTCTTT. This encodes CSVSDRERFTEAFF.

J is TRBJ2-7 and V is TRBV5-4, with D possibly TRBD1 on 6 matching bases. The CDR3 is made up of 14 amino acids. From germline, CDR1 is SGHNT and CDR2 YYREEE (reference sequence). V was shortened by 0 bases and J by 1 base, with 8 bases between the two germline ends. Written as DNA, the CDR3 is TGTGCCAGCAGCTTGGACAGGGCTTCCTACGAGCAGTACTTC. Encoded protein: CASSLDRASYEQYF.

The genes are TRBV7-9 and TRBJ1-2; TRBD1 aligns across 8 bases. Trimming removed 3 bases from V and 3 bases from J; junction bases left unmatched: 3. The CDR3 is 14 amino acids. CDR1 and CDR2 from the germline V gene are SEHNR and FQNEAQ (reference sequence). For the CDR3, the DNA is TGTGCCAGCAGCTTCCAACAGGGGGACTATGGCTACACCTTC. Amino acid sequence: CASSFQQGDYGYTF.

The CDR3 DNA reads as TGTGCCAGCAGCAAAGGCGGAGAGAAGACCCAGTACTTC. Its translation is CASSKGGEKTQYF. This chain connects TRBV21-1 to TRBJ2-5; the table calls TRBD2, which could not be checked here. TRBV21-1 is noted as a pseudogene. This CDR3 comprises 13 residues.

The chain combines TRBV27 with TRBJ1-1; possible D gene TRBD1, 6 bases. CDR3 length: 15 amino acids. The germline V gene has CDR1 MNHEY and CDR2 SMNVEV (reference sequence). V was cut by 4 bases and J by 1 base, with 13 bases left in between. Here the CDR3 reads CASSWGSGANTEAFF. CDR3 nucleotide sequence: TGTGCCAGCAGTTGGGGGTCAGGGGCGAACACTGAAGCTTTCTTT.

V usage is TRBV12-3 or TRBV12-4 and J usage is TRBJ1-2; D is unresolved. V was cut by 4 bases and J by 6 bases, with 9 bases left in between. CDR3 size: 12 residues. The CDR3 sequence is CASSSLRDGYTF. The CDR3 DNA follows: TGTGCCAGCAGTTCACTTCGCGATGGCTACACCTTC.

The table lists this clone with a count of one. The rearrangement uses TRBV9 and TRBJ2-1, with TRBD2 matching over 7 bases. CDR3 size: 14 residues. V shed 1 base, J shed 8 bases, and the junction held 6 bases outside the gene matches. The germline CDR1 and CDR2 sequences are SGDLS and YYNGEE. The CDR3 sequence: CASSVMGGTDEQFF. The DNA for the CDR3 is TGTGCCAGCAGCGTAATGGGGGGGACCGATGAGCAGTTCTTC.

V and J are TRBV29-1 and TRBJ2-7; 7 nucleotides align to TRBD1. Germline CDR1 is SQVTM and CDR2 is ANQGSEA. V trimming: 4 bases; J trimming: 4 bases; junction bases outside the gene matches: 10. The CDR3 loop spans 14 amino acids. The CDR3 coding sequence is TGCAGCGTTGTAAGGGGCCACAGGGGATACGAGCAGTACTTC. This sequence encodes CSVVRGHRGYEQYF.

Of note for this clone: This sequence may be a read error, since a much larger clone differs from it by one base. The J gene is TRBJ1-6, the V gene TRBV24-1; D remains ambiguous. The CDR3 has 16 amino acids. CDR1 and CDR2 from the germline V gene are KGHDR and SFDVKD. This CDR3 reads CATPSNSRFYNSPFHF. In DNA, the CDR3 is TGTGCCACTCCGAGCAACAGCAGGTTCTATAATTCACCCTTCCACTTT.

The chain carries TRBV6-2 or TRBV6-3 and TRBJ2-7, with 8 bases that match TRBD1. CDR3 length: 15 residues. V was pared by 6 bases and J by 3 bases, with 10 bases of the junction left unmatched. Germline CDR1 is MNHEY and CDR2 is SVGEGT. CDR3 in DNA: TGTGCCAGCAGCGGAGGGGACAGGATCGACTACGAGCAGTACTTC. Amino acids: CASSGGDRIDYEQYF.

The chain links TRBV9 to TRBJ2-3, with D perhaps TRBD2 (7 bases). CDR1 and CDR2 from the germline V gene are SGDLS and YYNGEE. This CDR3 is built from 16 residues. The V gene lost 4 bases and the J gene lost 6 bases, with 21 bases spanning the gap. The CDR3 reads CASSPGGGGLADTQYF. CDR3 nucleotides: TGTGCCAGCAGCCCCGGAGGGGGGGGCCTGGCGGATACGCAGTATTTT. Supplemented by reference TRBV9 and TRBJ2-3, the full variable domain reads DSGVTQTPKHLITATGQRVTLRCSPRSGDLSVYWYQQSLDQGLQFLIQYYNGEERAKGNILERFSAQQFPDLHSELNLSSLELGDSALYFCASSPGGGGLADTQYFGPGTRLTVL.

The chain carries TRBV11-3 and TRBJ2-1; 14 positions match TRBD2. CDR1 is SGHNT and CDR2 is YENEEA in the germline V gene. There are 19 residues in the CDR3. V gave up 1 base and J gave up 1 base; unmatched junction bases: 6. CDR3 nucleotide sequence: TGTGCCAGCAGCTTAGCGGGGACTAGCGGGGGTCCTTCCTACAATGAGCAGTTCTTC. It is translated as CASSLAGTSGGPSYNEQFF.